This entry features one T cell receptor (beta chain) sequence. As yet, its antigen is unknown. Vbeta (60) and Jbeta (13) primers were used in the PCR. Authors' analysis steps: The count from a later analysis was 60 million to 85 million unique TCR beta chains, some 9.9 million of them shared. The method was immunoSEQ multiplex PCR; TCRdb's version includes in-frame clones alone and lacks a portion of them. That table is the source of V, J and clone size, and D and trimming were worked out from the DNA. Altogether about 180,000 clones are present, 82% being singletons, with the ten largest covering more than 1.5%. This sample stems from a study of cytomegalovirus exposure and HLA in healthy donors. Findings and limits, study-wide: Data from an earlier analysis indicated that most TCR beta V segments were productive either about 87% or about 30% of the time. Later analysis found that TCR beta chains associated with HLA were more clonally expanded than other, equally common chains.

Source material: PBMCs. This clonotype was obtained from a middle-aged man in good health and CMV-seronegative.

The CDR3 is CASSVRPGQGYEQFF. As DNA, the CDR3 is TGTGCCAGTAGTGTAAGACCGGGACAGGGATATGAGCAGTTCTTC. The chain employs TRBV19 and TRBJ2-1; TRBD1 matches 9 bases. Unmatched junction bases numbered 10, after V lost 5 bases and J lost 8 bases. Germline CDR1 reads LNHDA; CDR2 reads SQIVND (reference sequence). The CDR3 loop spans 15 amino acids. Drawing the rest from reference TRBV19 and TRBJ2-1, the complete variable domain is DGGITQSPKYLFRKEGQNVTLSCEQNLNHDAMYWYRQDPGQGLRLIYYSQIVNDFQKGDIAEGYSVSREKKESFPLTVTSAQKNPTAFYLCASSVRPGQGYEQFFGPGTRLTVL.